The 18 T cell receptor beta chains given below trace back to one sample, sequenced in a study of blood T cell repertoires in COVID-19. Repertoires were generated with immunoSEQ multiplex PCR, while TCRdb's copy carries only in-frame clones and drops some. The repertoire consists of around 250,000 clones, with 75% to 90% occurring once and the leading ten covering 2.5% to 3.5%. Sequencing was done on a sample of PBMCs or T cells enriched from blood (not recorded which). Receptor source: a woman between 40 and 55 years old who had been exposed to COVID-19.

V and J are TRBV19 and TRBJ1-2; no clear D. Germline CDR1 LNHDA, CDR2 SQIVND (reference sequence). Trimming cost V 0 bases and J 4 bases, with 15 bases left between them. This CDR3 has 16 amino acids. The CDR3 spells CASSIEIGGRIYGYTF. The CDR3, as DNA: TGTGCCAGTAGTATAGAAATAGGAGGGCGGATCTATGGCTACACCTTC.

The rearrangement joins TRBV24-1 to TRBJ2-5; D gene unclear. Germline values: CDR1 KGHDR, CDR2 SFDVKD. V was shortened by 3 bases and J by 4 bases, with 8 bases between the two germline ends. This CDR3 spans 13 amino acids. This CDR3 is CATSDSIGETQYF. The CDR3 DNA follows: TGTGCCACCAGTGATAGCATCGGAGAGACCCAGTACTTC.

The genes are TRBV6-2 or TRBV6-3 and TRBJ1-5; D is ambiguous. This CDR3 contains 12 residues. Germline loops: CDR1 MNHEY, CDR2 SVGEGT. V was shortened by 5 bases and J by 3 bases, with 5 bases between the two germline ends. CDR3 protein: CASSPFNQPQHF. CDR3 DNA sequence: TGTGCCAGCAGTCCCTTCAATCAGCCCCAGCATTTT.

The CDR3 is CASSFTENTEAFF. DNA of the CDR3: TGTGCCAGCAGCTTTACAGAGAACACTGAAGCTTTCTTT. The rearrangement links TRBV7-2 to TRBJ1-1, with D uncertain. The CDR3 is 13 residues long. The V gene lost 3 bases and the J gene lost 1 base, with 6 bases spanning the gap. The germline gives CDR1 SGHTA, CDR2 FQGNSA.

The V and J genes are TRBV28 and TRBJ2-3, with D unresolved. There are 13 residues in the CDR3. Deletions cut 1 base from V and 1 base from J, with 3 bases between. Per germline, CDR1 MDHEN and CDR2 SYDVKM. The CDR3 DNA reads TGTGCCAGCAGTTTATTCGGCACAGATACGCAGTATTTT. This gives the protein CASSLFGTDTQYF.

The J gene is TRBJ1-1, the V gene TRBV6-5, with TRBD1 matching over 8 bases. Germline-derived CDR1 and CDR2 are MNHEY and SVGAGI. The CDR3 contains 12 residues. Trimming cost V 10 bases and J 3 bases; bases outside gene matches: 4. The CDR3 coding sequence is TGTGCCACCAGGGGGCGCGACACTGAAGCTTTCTTT. It yields the protein CATRGRDTEAFF.

The chain links TRBV5-4 to TRBJ1-6; TRBD1 is a possible D gene (6 bases). CDR3 length equals 13 residues. CDR1 SGHNT and CDR2 YYREEE come from the germline V gene (reference sequence). Trimming took off 2 bases at V and 7 bases at J, with 7 bases between the two ends. For the CDR3, the DNA is TGTGCCAGCAGCTTAAGGGGGAATTCACCCCTCCACTTT. Protein: CASSLRGNSPLHF.

V is TRBV4-1 and J is TRBJ1-2; TRBD1 matches at 10 bases. The ends lost 4 bases at V and 4 bases at J; junction bases unmatched: 6. CDR1 and CDR2 (germline): MGHRA, YSYEKL. The CDR3 has 15 amino acids. In DNA form, the CDR3 reads TGCGCCAGCAGCCCGGCCGGGACAGGGGCCTATGGCTACACCTTC. It is translated as CASSPAGTGAYGYTF.

The chain combines TRBV2 with TRBJ1-5; 11 nucleotides align to TRBD1. This CDR3 contains 17 residues. The V segment lost 8 bases and the J segment 0 bases; nucleotides outside the gene matches: 9. Germline assignment: CDR1 SNHLY and CDR2 FYNNEI. CDR3 nucleotide sequence: TGTGCCAGCGCCGGGACAGGGGGGACTTATAGCAATCAGCCCCAGCATTTT. It encodes CASAGTGGTYSNQPQHF.

The V call is TRBV7-8, the J call TRBJ2-3; tentatively, D is TRBD1 (5 bases). The CDR3 totals 15 residues. V was clipped by 1 base and J by 4 bases, with 12 bases between them. Germline loops: CDR1 SGHVS, CDR2 FQNEAQ. The CDR3 is CASSLGGSRADTQYF. CDR3 nucleotide sequence: TGTGCCAGCAGCTTAGGTGGTAGCAGGGCAGATACGCAGTATTTT.

This chain joins TRBV11-3 and TRBJ2-2; no reliable D call. The CDR3 loop spans 14 amino acids. Germline CDR1 is SGHNT and CDR2 is YENEEA. Trimming left V 3 bases short and J 2 bases short, with 7 bases between. The CDR3 reads CASSFNSNTGELFF. DNA of the CDR3: TGTGCCAGCAGCTTTAACTCCAACACCGGGGAGCTGTTTTTT.

The chain recombines TRBV7-9 with TRBJ1-1; perhaps TRBD1 as D (5 bases). CDR1 and CDR2 (germline): SEHNR, FQNEAQ (reference sequence). This CDR3 region has 13 residues. Trimming took off 5 bases at V and 1 base at J, with 8 bases between the two ends. The CDR3 here is CASSIQENTEAFF. CDR3 nucleotide sequence: TGTGCCAGCAGCATACAGGAGAACACTGAAGCTTTCTTT.

This sequence joins TRBV2 and TRBJ1-1, with D possibly matching TRBD1 (5 bases). Trimming cost V 4 bases and J 8 bases, with 11 bases left between them. CDR3 length: 12 amino acids. CDR1 and CDR2 from the germline V gene are SNHLY and FYNNEI. CDR3 DNA: TGTGCCAGCAGTGTAGGGGCAGGCGAAGCTTTCTTT. Its translation is CASSVGAGEAFF.

The chain combines TRBV7-9 with TRBJ1-1; perhaps TRBD1 as D (6 bases). V lost 7 bases to trimming and J lost 7 bases, with 19 bases between them. CDR3 length: 14 amino acids. The germline gives CDR1 SEHNR, CDR2 FQNEAQ (reference sequence). CDR3 sequence: CASTFTGGAFEAFF. In nucleotides, the CDR3 is TGTGCCAGCACCTTCACCGGGGGGGCTTTTGAAGCTTTCTTT. Filled out from reference TRBV7-9 and TRBJ1-1, the complete variable domain reads DTGVSQNPRHKITKRGQNVTFRCDPISEHNRLYWYRQTLGQGPEFLTYFQNEAQLEKSRLLSDRFSAERPKGSFSTLEIQRTEQGDSAMYLCASTFTGGAFEAFFGQGTRLTVV.

The V gene is TRBV28, the J gene TRBJ2-1, with a possible D match to TRBD1 (5 bases). V lost 4 bases and J 16 bases, leaving 17 bases between the germline ends. Germline V lookup: CDR1 MDHEN, CDR2 SYDVKM. This CDR3 has 12 residues. CDR3 in amino acids: CASSSRSDSQFF. CDR3 nucleotides: TGTGCCAGCAGTTCCCGATCTGACAGTCAATTCTTC.

The chain uses TRBV6-5 and TRBJ1-3; D ambiguous. Germline CDR1 and CDR2: MNHEY and SVGAGI. The CDR3 has 15 amino acids. The V end was cut by 10 bases, the J end by 1 base, with 17 bases between. The CDR3 coding sequence is TGTGCCACCAAGCGCCAGCCAGATTCTGGAAACACCATATATTTT. Translating gives CATKRQPDSGNTIYF.

The chain uses TRBV2 and TRBJ2-2, with D unresolved. V was clipped by 1 base and J by 0 bases, with 6 bases between them. Germline V CDR1 and CDR2: SNHLY, FYNNEI. This CDR3 is built from 15 residues. The DNA for the CDR3 is TGTGCCAGCAGTGAAGGCGGCGCGAACACCGGGGAGCTGTTTTTT. Encoded protein: CASSEGGANTGELFF.

The J gene is TRBJ1-6, the V gene TRBV6-5, with D possibly TRBD1 on 6 matching bases. Trimming took 6 bases from V and 8 from J, leaving 17 bases between them. CDR1 is MNHEY, CDR2 SVGAGI, per germline. CDR3 length: 15 amino acids. CDR3 sequence reads: CASRPLRGGDSPLHF. CDR3 sequence (DNA): TGTGCCAGCAGACCTCTCAGGGGAGGGGATTCACCCCTCCACTTT.